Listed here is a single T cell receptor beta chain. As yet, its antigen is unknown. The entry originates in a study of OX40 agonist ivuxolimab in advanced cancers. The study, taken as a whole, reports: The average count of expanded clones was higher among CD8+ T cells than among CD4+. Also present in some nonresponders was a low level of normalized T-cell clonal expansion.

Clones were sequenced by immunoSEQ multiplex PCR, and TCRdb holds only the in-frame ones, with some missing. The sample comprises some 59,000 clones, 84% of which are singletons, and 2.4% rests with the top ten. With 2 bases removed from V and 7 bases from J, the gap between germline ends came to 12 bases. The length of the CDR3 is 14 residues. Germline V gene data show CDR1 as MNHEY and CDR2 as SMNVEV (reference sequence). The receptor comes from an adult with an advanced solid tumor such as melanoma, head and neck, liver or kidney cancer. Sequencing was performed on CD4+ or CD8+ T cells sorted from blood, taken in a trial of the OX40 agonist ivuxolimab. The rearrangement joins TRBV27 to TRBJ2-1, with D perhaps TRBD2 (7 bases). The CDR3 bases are TGTGCCAGCAGTTTAGCGGGGGCGCGGAATGAGCAGTTCTTC. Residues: CASSLAGARNEQFF.